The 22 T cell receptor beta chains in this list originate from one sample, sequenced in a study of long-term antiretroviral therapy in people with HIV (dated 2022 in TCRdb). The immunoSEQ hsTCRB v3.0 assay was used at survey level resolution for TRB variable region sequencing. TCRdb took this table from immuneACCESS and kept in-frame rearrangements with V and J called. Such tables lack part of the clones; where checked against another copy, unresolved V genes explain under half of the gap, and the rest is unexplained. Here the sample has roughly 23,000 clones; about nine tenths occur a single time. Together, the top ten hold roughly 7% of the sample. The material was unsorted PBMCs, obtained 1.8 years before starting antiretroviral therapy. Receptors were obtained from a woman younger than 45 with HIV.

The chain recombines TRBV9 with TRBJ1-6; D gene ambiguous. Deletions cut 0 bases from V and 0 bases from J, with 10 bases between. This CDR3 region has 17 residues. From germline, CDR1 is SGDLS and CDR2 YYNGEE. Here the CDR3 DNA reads TGTGCCAGCAGCGTAGCTGGACGGAGCTCCTATAATTCACCCCTCCACTTT. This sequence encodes CASSVAGRSSYNSPLHF.

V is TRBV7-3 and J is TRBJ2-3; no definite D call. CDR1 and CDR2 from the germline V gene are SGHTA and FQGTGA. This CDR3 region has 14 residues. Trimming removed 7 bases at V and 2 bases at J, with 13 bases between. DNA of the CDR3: TGTGCCAGCACCATAGGCGGCAACACAGATACGCAGTATTTT. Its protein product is CASTIGGNTDTQYF.

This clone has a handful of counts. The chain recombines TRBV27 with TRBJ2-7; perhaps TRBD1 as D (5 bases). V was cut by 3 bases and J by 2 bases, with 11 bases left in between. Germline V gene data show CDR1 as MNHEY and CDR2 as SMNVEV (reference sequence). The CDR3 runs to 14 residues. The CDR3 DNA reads TGTGCCAGCAGTTTGGAGCAGGGCCCCTACGAGCAGTACTTC. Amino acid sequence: CASSLEQGPYEQYF.

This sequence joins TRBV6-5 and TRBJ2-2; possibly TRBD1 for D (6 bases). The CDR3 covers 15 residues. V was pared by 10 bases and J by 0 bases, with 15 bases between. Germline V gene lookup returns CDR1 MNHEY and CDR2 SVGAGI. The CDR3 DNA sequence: TGTGCCACCAAACTCGGACAGTCGAACACCGGGGAGCTGTTTTTT. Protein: CATKLGQSNTGELFF.

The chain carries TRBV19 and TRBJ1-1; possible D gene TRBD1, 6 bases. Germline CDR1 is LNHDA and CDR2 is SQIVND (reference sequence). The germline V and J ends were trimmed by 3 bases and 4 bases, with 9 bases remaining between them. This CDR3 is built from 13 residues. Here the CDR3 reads CASSIIGGTEAFF. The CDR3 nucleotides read TGTGCCAGTAGTATCATAGGGGGCACTGAAGCTTTCTTT.

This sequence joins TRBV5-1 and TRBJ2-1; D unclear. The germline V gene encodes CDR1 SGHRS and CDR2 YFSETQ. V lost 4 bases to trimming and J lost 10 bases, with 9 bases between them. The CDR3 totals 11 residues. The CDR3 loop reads CASSQLGEQFF. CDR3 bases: TGCGCCAGCAGCCAATTAGGGGAGCAGTTCTTC.

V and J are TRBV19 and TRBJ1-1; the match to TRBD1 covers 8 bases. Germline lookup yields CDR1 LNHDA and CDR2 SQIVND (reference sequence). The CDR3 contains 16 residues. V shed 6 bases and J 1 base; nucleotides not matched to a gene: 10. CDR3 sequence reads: CASRDGQGGWNTEAFF. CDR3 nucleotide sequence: TGTGCCAGTAGGGACGGACAGGGCGGATGGAACACTGAAGCTTTCTTT.

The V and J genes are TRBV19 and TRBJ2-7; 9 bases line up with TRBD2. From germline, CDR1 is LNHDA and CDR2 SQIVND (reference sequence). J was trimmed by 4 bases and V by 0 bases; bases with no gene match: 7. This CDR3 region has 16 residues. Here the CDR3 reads CASSIDSGGTSYEQYF. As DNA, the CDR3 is TGTGCCAGTAGTATAGATAGCGGGGGCACTTCTTACGAGCAGTACTTC.

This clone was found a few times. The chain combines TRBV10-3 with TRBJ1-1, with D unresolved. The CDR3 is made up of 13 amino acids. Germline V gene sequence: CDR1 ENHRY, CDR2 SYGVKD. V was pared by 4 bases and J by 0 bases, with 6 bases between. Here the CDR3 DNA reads TGTGCCATCAGTGCACAAGTGAACACTGAAGCTTTCTTT. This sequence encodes CAISAQVNTEAFF.

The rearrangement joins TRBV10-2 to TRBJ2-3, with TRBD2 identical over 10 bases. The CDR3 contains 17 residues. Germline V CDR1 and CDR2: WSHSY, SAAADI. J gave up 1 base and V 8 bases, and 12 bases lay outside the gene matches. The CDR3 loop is CASRDPWTSGGTDTQYF. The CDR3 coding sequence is TGCGCCAGCCGGGACCCTTGGACTAGCGGAGGCACAGATACGCAGTATTTT.

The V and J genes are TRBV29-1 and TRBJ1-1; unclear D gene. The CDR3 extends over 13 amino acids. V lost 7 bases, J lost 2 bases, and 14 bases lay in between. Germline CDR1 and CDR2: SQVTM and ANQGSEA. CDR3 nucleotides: TGCAGCGCAGAGAAGACCCTTAACACTGAAGCTTTCTTT. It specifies CSAEKTLNTEAFF.

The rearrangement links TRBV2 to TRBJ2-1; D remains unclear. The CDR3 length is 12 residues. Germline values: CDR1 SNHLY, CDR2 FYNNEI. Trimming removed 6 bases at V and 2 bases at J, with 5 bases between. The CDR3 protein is CASRGTYNEQFF. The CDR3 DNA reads TGTGCCAGCAGGGGGACCTACAATGAGCAGTTCTTC.

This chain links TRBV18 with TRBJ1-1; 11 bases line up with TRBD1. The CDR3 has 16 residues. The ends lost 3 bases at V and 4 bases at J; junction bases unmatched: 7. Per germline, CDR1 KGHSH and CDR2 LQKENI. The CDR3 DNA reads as TGTGCCAGCTCACCCGGACAGGGGGCAATGGGCACTGAAGCTTTCTTT. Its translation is CASSPGQGAMGTEAFF.

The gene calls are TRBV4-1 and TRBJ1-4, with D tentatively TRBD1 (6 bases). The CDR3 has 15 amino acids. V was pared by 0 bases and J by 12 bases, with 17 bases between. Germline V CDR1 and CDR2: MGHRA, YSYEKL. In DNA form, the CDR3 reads TGCGCCAGCAGCCAAGAGTTCGGAGGGACAATGGAACTGTTTTTT. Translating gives CASSQEFGGTMELFF.

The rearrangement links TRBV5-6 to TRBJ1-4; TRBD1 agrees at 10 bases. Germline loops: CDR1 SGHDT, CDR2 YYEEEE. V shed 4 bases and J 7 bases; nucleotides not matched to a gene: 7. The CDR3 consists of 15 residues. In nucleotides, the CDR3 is TGTGCCAGCAGCGCCCGACAGGGGGCGAGTGAAAAACTGTTTTTT. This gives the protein CASSARQGASEKLFF. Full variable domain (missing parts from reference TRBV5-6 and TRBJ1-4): DAGVTQSPTHLIKTRGQQVTLRCSPKSGHDTVSWYQQALGQGPQFIFQYYEEEERQRGNFPDRFSGHQFPNYSSELNVNALLLGDSALYLCASSARQGASEKLFFGSGTQLSVL.

The CDR3 loop reads CASTYSGPSTDTQYF. The CDR3 coding sequence is TGCGCCAGCACCTATAGCGGGCCTAGCACAGATACGCAGTATTTT. The chain uses TRBV10-2 and TRBJ2-3, with 7 nucleotides matching TRBD2. CDR3 length: 15 amino acids. Germline CDR1 reads WSHSY; CDR2 reads SAAADI. J was trimmed by 0 bases and V by 7 bases; bases with no gene match: 7.

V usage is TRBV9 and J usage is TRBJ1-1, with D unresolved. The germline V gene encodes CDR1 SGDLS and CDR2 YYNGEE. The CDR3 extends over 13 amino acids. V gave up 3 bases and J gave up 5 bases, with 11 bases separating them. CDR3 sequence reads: CASSGIIGTEAFF. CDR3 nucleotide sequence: TGTGCCAGCAGCGGGATCATAGGTACTGAAGCTTTCTTT.

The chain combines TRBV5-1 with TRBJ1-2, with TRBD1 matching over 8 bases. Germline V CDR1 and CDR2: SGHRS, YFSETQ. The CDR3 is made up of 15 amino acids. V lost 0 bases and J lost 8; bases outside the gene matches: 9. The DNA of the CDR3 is TGCGCCAGCAGCTTGGGCGGGACAGGAGTTCGCGGCTACACCTTC. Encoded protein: CASSLGGTGVRGYTF.

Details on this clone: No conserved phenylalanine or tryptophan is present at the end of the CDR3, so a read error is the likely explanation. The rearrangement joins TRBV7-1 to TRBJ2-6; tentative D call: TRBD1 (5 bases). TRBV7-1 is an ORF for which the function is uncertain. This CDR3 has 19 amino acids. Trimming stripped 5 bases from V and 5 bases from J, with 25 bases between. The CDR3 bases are TGTGCCAGCAGCCGAACTGGTCACCGAGGACAAAGTCGGGCCAACGTCCTGACTTTA. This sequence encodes CASSRTGHRGQSRANVLTL.

The CDR3, as DNA: TGTGCCAGCCGGTACGGACCTTTGGGTGAAAAACTGTTTTTT. Translated: CASRYGPLGEKLFF. The rearrangement joins TRBV6-1 to TRBJ1-4, with no clear D. Germline values: CDR1 MNHNS, CDR2 SASEGT. The germline V and J ends were trimmed by 8 bases and 7 bases, with 17 bases remaining between them. The CDR3 has 14 amino acids.

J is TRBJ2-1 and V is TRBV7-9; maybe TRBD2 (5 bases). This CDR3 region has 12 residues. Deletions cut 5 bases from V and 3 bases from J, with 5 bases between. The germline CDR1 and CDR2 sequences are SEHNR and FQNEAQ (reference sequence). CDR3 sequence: CASSRDYNEQFF. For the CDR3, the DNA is TGTGCCAGCAGCCGGGACTACAATGAGCAGTTCTTC.

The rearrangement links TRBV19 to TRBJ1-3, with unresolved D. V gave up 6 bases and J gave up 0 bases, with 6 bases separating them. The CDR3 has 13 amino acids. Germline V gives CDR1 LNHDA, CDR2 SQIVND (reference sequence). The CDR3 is CASRAASGNTIYF. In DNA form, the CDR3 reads TGTGCCAGTAGGGCAGCCTCTGGAAACACCATATATTTT.